This T cell receptor (beta chain) was captured in a study of cytomegalovirus exposure and HLA in healthy donors. General observations from the study: Associated with cytomegalovirus, according to the listing, were fewer than 200 TCR beta chains.

With 4 bases removed from V and 3 bases from J, the gap between germline ends came to 22 bases. CDR1 is SGHAT and CDR2 is FQNNGV in the germline V gene. The CDR3 extends over 17 amino acids. With regard to this clone: Its antigen is currently unknown.

13 Jbeta primers and 60 Vbeta primers were used for the PCR. TCRdb's table, derived via immunoSEQ multiplex PCR, lists solely in-frame clones and lacks some. The profile shows around 110,000 clones, 60% to 70% of them singletons. The chain joins TRBV11-2 to TRBJ2-7, with D possibly matching TRBD2 (6 bases). This clonotype was sampled from a woman aged 40 to 50 in good health and CMV-seropositive. What was sequenced was PBMCs. The CDR3 loop reads CASSSLRGGGDLYEQYF. The CDR3 nucleotides read TGTGCCAGCAGCTCTTTAAGGGGCGGAGGGGACCTCTACGAGCAGTACTTC. The full variable domain, completed using reference TRBV11-2 and TRBJ2-7, is EAGVAQSPRYKIIEKRQSVAFWCNPISGHATLYWYQQILGQGPKLLIQFQNNGVVDDSQLPKDRFSAERLKGVDSTLKIQPAKLEDSAVYLCASSSLRGGGDLYEQYFGPGTRLTVT.